This TCR beta chain was documented in a study of breast tumors, draining lymph nodes, adjacent tissues. Findings of the study overall: Compared with lymph nodes, tumors were less diverse; compared with nontumor tissue, more.

Germline loops: CDR1 LNHDA, CDR2 SQIVND (reference sequence). V was clipped by 7 bases and J by 8 bases, with 12 bases between them. The CDR3 sequence is 12 residues long. This clonotype was found many times. Its specificity is not known. TCRdb fed the multiplex PCR reads into MiXCR, producing one record per CDR3 protein. The data show around 230,000 distinct CDR3 sequences, approximately 29% seen once. Breast cancer patients provided tissue from their axillary draining lymph nodes. The clonotype was recovered from a female donor with breast cancer. Some clones in this sample may be carry-over from other donors' samples. Sample: axillary lymph node tissue. V gene TRBV19 combines with J gene TRBJ2-1, with D perhaps given as TRBD1 or TRBD2 (5 bases each). The CDR3 region is CASNRVGDEQFF. The CDR3 DNA reads TGTGCCAGTAACCGGGTGGGGGATGAGCAGTTCTTC.